Below, 32 T cell receptor beta chains from the same sample are listed, as sequenced in a study of cytomegalovirus exposure and HLA in healthy donors. Sequencing was performed with immunoSEQ multiplex PCR; in TCRdb, only in-frame clones are kept and a portion is missing. The sample has roughly 63,000 clones; around 90% are singletons. Sequencing was performed on PBMCs. The source is a woman aged 18-30 years in good health and CMV-seronegative.

V gene TRBV9 combines with J gene TRBJ2-7, with a tentative D call TRBD2 (6 bases). The germline V gene has CDR1 SGDLS and CDR2 YYNGEE. The CDR3 is made up of 13 amino acids. V lost 7 bases to trimming and J lost 6 bases, with 17 bases between them. CDR3 residues: CASGPGRGSEQYF. CDR3 bases: TGTGCCAGCGGTCCGGGACGGGGGAGCGAGCAGTACTTC.

This chain uses TRBV5-1 with TRBJ2-7; 8 nucleotides line up with TRBD1. V gave up 1 base and J gave up 2 bases; unmatched junction bases: 11. Germline CDR1 SGHRS, CDR2 YFSETQ. The length of the CDR3 is 17 residues. CDR3 bases: TGCGCCAGCAGCTTGAGGCCCCCAGGGGGCGAAGCCTACGAGCAGTACTTC. Encoded protein: CASSLRPPGGEAYEQYF. The full variable domain, in which reference TRBV5-1 and TRBJ2-7 provide the parts outside the CDR3, is KAGVTQTPRYLIKTRGQQVTLSCSPISGHRSVSWYQQTPGQGLQFLFEYFSETQRNKGNFPGRFSGRQFSNSRSEMNVSTLELGDSALYLCASSLRPPGGEAYEQYFGPGTRLTVT.

The chain links TRBV5-1 to TRBJ2-6; D gene uncertain. This CDR3 is built from 16 residues. Germline V lookup: CDR1 SGHRS, CDR2 YFSETQ. Between the trimmed V and J ends, which lost 0 bases and 1 base, there was a span of 8 bases. CDR3 sequence reads: CASSLDSGSGANVLTF. The CDR3 DNA is TGCGCCAGCAGCTTGGATTCGGGTTCTGGGGCCAACGTCCTGACTTTC.

A few counts support this clone. The J gene is TRBJ2-7, the V gene TRBV12-5, with D perhaps matching TRBD1 (6 bases). CDR3 length: 13 residues. The germline V and J ends were trimmed by 1 base and 6 bases, with 10 bases remaining between them. Germline V lookup: CDR1 LGHNT, CDR2 FRNRAP. The CDR3 sequence is CASGLGTDSEQYF. The CDR3, as DNA: TGTGCTAGTGGTTTGGGGACAGACTCCGAGCAGTACTTC. The full variable domain, in which reference TRBV12-5 and TRBJ2-7 provide the parts outside the CDR3, is DARVTQTPRHKVTEMGQEVTMRCQPILGHNTVFWYRQTMMQGLELLAYFRNRAPLDDSGMPKDRFSAEMPDATLATLKIQPSEPRDSAVYFCASGLGTDSEQYFGPGTRLTVT.

The J gene is TRBJ2-5, the V gene TRBV5-4, with D perhaps matching TRBD2 (6 bases). The length of the CDR3 is 13 residues. The germline V and J ends were trimmed by 4 bases and 5 bases, with 12 bases remaining between them. CDR1 and CDR2 (germline): SGHNT, YYREEE (reference sequence). The CDR3 DNA reads TGTGCCAGCAGCCCCCTCGGGAGCGAGACCCAGTACTTC. This gives the protein CASSPLGSETQYF.

Notes on this clone: Other nucleotide sequences in the sample specify the same CDR3. The rearrangement uses TRBV7-9 and TRBJ2-5; TRBD1 matches 8 bases. This CDR3 comprises 14 residues. J lost 2 bases, V lost 4 bases, and 3 bases had no gene match. Germline values: CDR1 SEHNR, CDR2 FQNEAQ (reference sequence). In nucleotides, the CDR3 is TGTGCCAGCAGCTCCGGACAGGGACAAGAGACCCAGTACTTC. Translation gives CASSSGQGQETQYF.

The rearrangement joins TRBV28 to TRBJ2-7, with 7 bases that match TRBD1. From germline, CDR1 is MDHEN and CDR2 SYDVKM. V lost 6 bases, J lost 2 bases, and 7 bases stayed unmatched. This CDR3 contains 14 residues. DNA of the CDR3: TGTGCCAGCAGCACGGGACAGACCACCTACGAGCAGTACTTC. Translation gives CASSTGQTTYEQYF. The complete variable domain, with remaining parts taken from reference TRBV28 and TRBJ2-7, reads DVKVTQSSRYLVKRTGEKVFLECVQDMDHENMFWYRQDPGLGLRLIYFSYDVKMKEKGDIPEGYSVSREKKERFSLILESASTNQTSMYLCASSTGQTTYEQYFGPGTRLTVT.

The V and J genes are TRBV5-1 and TRBJ2-3, with 9 bases lining up with TRBD1. Trimming cost V 3 bases and J 3 bases; bases outside gene matches: 11. This CDR3 comprises 17 residues. Germline V gene sequence: CDR1 SGHRS, CDR2 YFSETQ. CDR3 sequence: CASSWSGTGRGTDTQYF. CDR3 in DNA: TGCGCCAGCAGCTGGTCCGGGACAGGGAGGGGGACAGATACGCAGTATTTT.

V usage is TRBV10-1 and J usage is TRBJ2-1; perhaps TRBD2 as D (5 bases). The CDR3 is 16 amino acids. The V gene lost 6 bases and the J gene lost 0 bases, with 15 bases spanning the gap. The germline CDR1 and CDR2 sequences are WNHNN and SYGVQD (reference sequence). Written as DNA, the CDR3 is TGCGCCAGCAGCGCGGGCCCCTCCAGCTCCTACAATGAGCAGTTCTTC. Translation: CASSAGPSSSYNEQFF.

The V and J genes are TRBV27 and TRBJ1-1; 7 bases line up with TRBD1. Germline values: CDR1 MNHEY, CDR2 SMNVEV (reference sequence). The CDR3 is made up of 17 amino acids. J gave up 6 bases and V 7 bases, and 20 bases lay outside the gene matches. The DNA of the CDR3 is TGTGCCAGCAAACCTAGCAGGGGGGACAGCCAACTTCCTGAAGCTTTCTTT. As protein: CASKPSRGDSQLPEAFF.

A single count supports this clone. V is TRBV6-1 and J is TRBJ1-6; 10 positions agree with TRBD1. Germline V gives CDR1 MNHNS, CDR2 SASEGT. Trimming at V came to 6 bases and at J to 9 bases, leaving 8 bases not matched to a gene. This CDR3 contains 15 residues. The CDR3 DNA is TGTGCCAGCAGAGGACAGGGGGTTATTGGTTCACCCCTCCACTTT. This encodes CASRGQGVIGSPLHF.

J is TRBJ2-5 and V is TRBV9; 8 nucleotides agree with TRBD2. CDR3 size: 16 residues. Germline assignment: CDR1 SGDLS and CDR2 YYNGEE. The trim removed 4 bases at V and 5 bases at J, leaving 13 bases unmatched. CDR3 loop: CASSPGVAGYPETQYF. The CDR3 bases are TGTGCCAGCAGCCCCGGGGTAGCGGGGTATCCTGAGACCCAGTACTTC.

This clone appeared a few times. The rearrangement joins TRBV28 to TRBJ1-3; D ambiguous. The CDR3 contains 12 residues. Deletions cut 6 bases from V and 2 bases from J, with 5 bases between. Germline CDR1 MDHEN, CDR2 SYDVKM. In nucleotides, the CDR3 is TGTGCCAGCAGGACAACTGGAAACACCATATATTTT. Translated, it gives CASRTTGNTIYF.

The genes are TRBV15 and TRBJ2-6; a possible D gene is TRBD1 (5 bases). V was trimmed by 1 base and J by 2 bases, leaving 6 bases between them. The germline V gene has CDR1 LNHNV and CDR2 YYDKDF (reference sequence). CDR3 length: 15 amino acids. CDR3 coding DNA: TGTGCCACCAGCAGAGTACAGGCTGGGGCCAACGTCCTGACTTTC. Protein product: CATSRVQAGANVLTF.

This sequence joins TRBV2 and TRBJ1-3; D gene unclear. Deletions cut 4 bases from V and 4 bases from J, with 11 bases between. Germline lookup yields CDR1 SNHLY and CDR2 FYNNEI. This CDR3 contains 14 residues. In DNA, the CDR3 is TGTGCCAGCAGTGGTCACAGCCGCGGAAACACCATATATTTT. Amino acid sequence: CASSGHSRGNTIYF.

The V and J genes are TRBV5-4 and TRBJ1-4; 7 bases are shared with TRBD1. From germline, CDR1 is SGHNT and CDR2 YYREEE (reference sequence). CDR3 length: 15 residues. V was pared by 5 bases and J by 0 bases, with 4 bases of the junction left unmatched. The CDR3 sequence is CASSHRGSTNEKLFF. In DNA, the CDR3 is TGTGCCAGCAGTCACAGGGGTTCAACTAATGAAAAACTGTTTTTT.

A few counts support this clone. The V gene is TRBV4-1, the J gene TRBJ2-1; perhaps TRBD2 as D (6 bases). The CDR3 extends over 15 amino acids. Trimming took 5 bases from V and 4 from J, leaving 15 bases between them. Germline V lookup: CDR1 MGHRA, CDR2 YSYEKL. The CDR3 region has the DNA TGCGCCAGCAGCGAATTGCGGGATCTTTACAATGAGCAGTTCTTC. The encoded protein is CASSELRDLYNEQFF.

The rearrangement joins TRBV6-1 to TRBJ2-3, with a weak D call TRBD2 (5 bases). The ends were cut back, 7 bases at V and 1 base at J, with 15 bases in the middle. CDR1 and CDR2 (germline): MNHNS, SASEGT. The CDR3 has 15 residues. DNA for the CDR3: TGTGCCAGCACCCTCGAGGGAGTTGGCACAGATACGCAGTATTTT. Its protein is CASTLEGVGTDTQYF.

The J gene is TRBJ1-1, the V gene TRBV19; 8 nucleotides align to TRBD1. V shed 8 bases, J shed 0 bases, and the junction held 5 bases outside the gene matches. The CDR3 is made up of 14 amino acids. The germline CDR1 and CDR2 sequences are LNHDA and SQIVND (reference sequence). This chain's CDR3 is CASSRGPMNTEAFF. Written as DNA, the CDR3 is TGTGCCAGTTCCAGGGGGCCCATGAACACTGAAGCTTTCTTT.

The chain uses TRBV5-1 and TRBJ2-1, with 11 bases matching TRBD2. V shed 1 base and J 0 bases; nucleotides not matched to a gene: 15. This CDR3 has 21 residues. Per germline, CDR1 SGHRS and CDR2 YFSETQ. Here the CDR3 reads CASSLIPPGLAGTSSYNEQFF. The CDR3 DNA reads as TGCGCCAGCAGCTTGATTCCTCCCGGACTAGCGGGCACGAGCTCCTACAATGAGCAGTTCTTC.

The chain combines TRBV7-9 with TRBJ1-2; D is undetermined. Trimming stripped 4 bases from V and 4 bases from J, with 10 bases between. The CDR3 spans 13 residues. Germline-derived CDR1 and CDR2 are SEHNR and FQNEAQ (reference sequence). The CDR3, as DNA: TGTGCCAGCAGCTCCCACCCAGGCTATGGCTACACCTTC. It is translated as CASSSHPGYGYTF. The complete variable domain, with remaining parts taken from reference TRBV7-9 and TRBJ1-2, reads DTGVSQNPRHKITKRGQNVTFRCDPISEHNRLYWYRQTLGQGPEFLTYFQNEAQLEKSRLLSDRFSAERPKGSFSTLEIQRTEQGDSAMYLCASSSHPGYGYTFGSGTRLTVV.

The chain links TRBV30 to TRBJ2-7, with 10 positions matching TRBD1. The CDR3 runs to 13 residues. The germline gives CDR1 GTSNPN, CDR2 SVGIG (reference sequence). Trimming took 8 bases from V and 1 from J; bases not matched to a gene: 5. CDR3 nucleotide sequence: TGTGCCGGGGGACAGGGGCGATCCTACGAGCAGTACTTC. This sequence encodes CAGGQGRSYEQYF. Drawing the rest from reference TRBV30 and TRBJ2-7, the complete variable domain is SQTIHQWPATLVQPVGSPLSLECTVEGTSNPNLYWYRQAAGRGLQLLFYSVGIGQISSEVPQNLSASRPQDRQFILSSKKLLLSDSGFYLCAGGQGRSYEQYFGPGTRLTVT.

This chain joins TRBV14 and TRBJ2-4, with 10 bases matching TRBD1. The CDR3 loop spans 16 amino acids. Germline CDR1 is SGHDN and CDR2 is FVKESK. With 4 bases clipped from V and 6 bases from J, the junction kept 9 bases outside the gene matches. The CDR3 nucleotides read TGTGCCAGCAGCCCCTCACCGGGACAGGGGCCAAACATTCAGTACTTC. Translated, it gives CASSPSPGQGPNIQYF.

This chain joins TRBV29-1 and TRBJ1-3; TRBD1 is a possible D gene (6 bases). The CDR3 consists of 15 residues. Germline V gene data show CDR1 as SQVTM and CDR2 as ANQGSEA. V lost 6 bases and J 2 bases, leaving 17 bases between the germline ends. The CDR3 protein is CSVPGRGGAGNTIYF. In nucleotides, the CDR3 is TGCAGCGTGCCCGGTCGAGGGGGGGCTGGAAACACCATATATTTT. The whole variable domain, remainder taken from reference TRBV29-1 and TRBJ1-3, is SAVISQKPSRDICQRGTSLTIQCQVDSQVTMMFWYRQQPGQSLTLIATANQGSEATYESGFVIDKFPISRPNLTFSTLTVSNMSPEDSSIYLCSVPGRGGAGNTIYFGEGSWLTVV.

This chain uses TRBV6-6 with TRBJ2-1, with 7 bases fitting TRBD2. Unmatched junction bases numbered 9, after V lost 5 bases and J lost 8 bases. The CDR3 contains 14 residues. The germline CDR1 and CDR2 sequences are MNHNY and SVGAGI (reference sequence). The CDR3 protein is CASSVRGVSDEQFF. The CDR3 bases are TGTGCCAGCAGTGTTCGGGGGGTAAGCGATGAGCAGTTCTTC.

The chain links TRBV12-2 to TRBJ2-3; whether TRBD2, the table's D call, matches the DNA was not checked. TRBV12-2 is reported as a pseudogene. The CDR3 spans 21 residues. CDR3 sequence (DNA): TGTGCAAGTCGCTCGGAGCCTCGAGCCCGCGCGGGAGACAGAAGTTCAGATACGCAGTATTTT. This encodes CASRSEPRARAGDRSSDTQYF.

This chain connects TRBV28 to TRBJ1-3; TRBD1 might be the D (5 bases). V dropped 6 bases and J dropped 2 bases, with 23 bases sitting between them. Per the germline V gene, CDR1 is MDHEN and CDR2 is SYDVKM. The CDR3 runs to 18 residues. The DNA for the CDR3 is TGTGCCAGCAGGGTAGGAGGGCCAGGGACCCCGGCTGGAAACACCATATATTTT. Amino acids: CASRVGGPGTPAGNTIYF.

The rearrangement joins TRBV10-1 to TRBJ1-2; TRBD1 might be the D (5 bases). V lost 0 bases and J 4 bases, leaving 6 bases between the germline ends. CDR1 is WNHNN, CDR2 SYGVQD, per germline (reference sequence). The CDR3 is made up of 13 amino acids. The CDR3, as DNA: TGCGCCAGCAGTGAGTCGGGGCCCTATGGCTACACCTTC. Translation: CASSESGPYGYTF.

V usage is TRBV11-2 and J usage is TRBJ2-3; TRBD2 matches 8 bases. The germline V gene encodes CDR1 SGHAT and CDR2 FQNNGV. The V and J ends lost 4 bases and 6 bases, in that order; junction bases with no gene match: 12. The CDR3 is 16 amino acids. CDR3 region: CASSYESAGVGDTQYF. The CDR3 bases are TGTGCCAGCAGCTATGAATCAGCGGGGGTCGGCGATACGCAGTATTTT.

The gene calls are TRBV6-4 and TRBJ1-5; 9 bases map to TRBD1. V was clipped by 6 bases and J by 6 bases; unmatched bases: 9. The CDR3 loop spans 15 amino acids. Germline CDR1 MRHNA, CDR2 SNTAGT. In DNA, the CDR3 is TGTGCCAGCAGGGAAACAGGGGGCCTAGGTCAGCCCCAGCATTTT. Its translation is CASRETGGLGQPQHF.

The gene calls are TRBV30 and TRBJ1-2, with TRBD1 matching over 7 bases. CDR3 size: 13 residues. Germline-derived CDR1 and CDR2 are GTSNPN and SVGIG (reference sequence). The V gene end was trimmed by 5 bases and the J gene end by 5 bases; junction bases not matched to a gene: 8. DNA of the CDR3: TGTGCCTGGCGACAGGGCCGAGGGTATGGCTACACCTTC. This gives the protein CAWRQGRGYGYTF.

The chain combines TRBV4-1 with TRBJ1-1; D gene unclear. V was cut by 0 bases and J by 8 bases, with 7 bases left in between. Per the germline V gene, CDR1 is MGHRA and CDR2 is YSYEKL. CDR3 size: 12 residues. The DNA for the CDR3 is TGCGCCAGCAGCCAAGACGGTCGAGAAGCTTTCTTT. Translating it yields CASSQDGREAFF.